These T cell receptor beta chains were read from a single sample in a study of blood T cell repertoires in COVID-19. Repertoires were generated with immunoSEQ multiplex PCR, while TCRdb's copy carries only in-frame clones and drops some. The data show over 150,000 clones, about 90% seen once. Material: peripheral blood. The receptors were gathered from a man in his sixties or seventies with active or convalescent COVID-19. CDR3s include the opening cysteine and the closing phenylalanine or tryptophan. The D gene is left open where the match is weak. The size field is filled for only some rows; it gives once, few, many or a size class.

D	V	size	J	DNA	CDR3
TRBD1	TRBV7-3	NA	TRBJ2-1	TGTGCCAGCAGCTCGGGACAGGGGGTAATGTTCTTC	CASSSGQGVMFF
NA	TRBV28	NA	TRBJ1-1	TGTGCCAGCAGTCGGGGGAGGAGCACTGAAGCTTTCTTT	CASSRGRSTEAFF
NA	TRBV30	NA	TRBJ1-1	TGTGCCTGGGGGGGACTCTCTGTGGGCTCAGGCACTGAAGCTTTCTTT	CAWGGLSVGSGTEAFF
TRBD1	TRBV6-5	once	TRBJ2-7	TGTGCCAGCAGCCCCGGGACAGGGGTATACGACGAGCAGTACTTC	CASSPGTGVYDEQYF
NA	TRBV28	NA	TRBJ1-2	TGTGCCAGCAGCCGACAGCGGGAGTGGGTTTATGGCTACACCTTC	CASSRQREWVYGYTF
TRBD1	TRBV6-5	NA	TRBJ2-1	TGTGCCTGTTCAGGGGGTTTCTACAATGAGCAGTTCTTC	CACSGGFYNEQFF
NA	TRBV28	NA	TRBJ2-7	TGTGCCAGCAGTTCCATTTACGAGCAGTACTTC	CASSSIYEQYF
TRBD2	TRBV28	few	TRBJ2-3	TGTGCCAGCAGCCCCCCCGCGGGGGACACAGATACGCAGTATTTT	CASSPPAGDTDTQYF
NA	TRBV7-6	NA	TRBJ2-5	TGTGCCAGCAGCTTACACAGGGCCCCCAAAGAGACCCAGTACTTC	CASSLHRAPKETQYF
NA	TRBV5-1	few	TRBJ1-1	TGCGCCAGCAGCCCCCGGGAGGGCGGCACTGAAGCTTTCTTT	CASSPREGGTEAFF
TRBD1	TRBV4-1	NA	TRBJ2-3	TGCGCCAGCAGCCAAGCTAACAGGGGCTGGAGCACAGATACGCAGTATTTT	CASSQANRGWSTDTQYF
TRBD1	TRBV5-4	NA	TRBJ2-7	TGTGCCAGCAGCCCCGGACAGGGGTCACACGAGCAGTACTTC	CASSPGQGSHEQYF
NA	TRBV6-5	once	TRBJ1-2	TGTGCCAGCAGCCCGCAGGGTACCCTGCATTATGGCTACACCTTC	CASSPQGTLHYGYTF
NA	TRBV13	NA	TRBJ1-3	TGTGCCAGCAGCCTCAGGGGAGGGGACACCCGAACCTCTGGAAACACCATATATTTT	CASSLRGGDTRTSGNTIYF
NA	TRBV29-1	few	TRBJ2-1	TGCAGCTGCGGGGCAAGCTCCTACAATGAGCAGTTCTTC	CSCGASSYNEQFF
NA	TRBV9	NA	TRBJ1-1	TGTGCCAGCAGCGTAGCTCCGACAGGAAATCTGAACACTGAAGCTTTCTTT	CASSVAPTGNLNTEAFF
TRBD1	TRBV6-1	NA	TRBJ2-3	TGTGCCAGCAGTGGTCAACAGGGGGCGCGCACAGATACGCAGTATTTT	CASSGQQGARTDTQYF
TRBD2	TRBV7-2	NA	TRBJ2-7	TGTGCCAGCAGCCCCTTAGCGGGAGACGAGCAGTACTTC	CASSPLAGDEQYF
NA	TRBV12-3/TRBV12-4	NA	TRBJ1-1	TGTGCCAGCAGTTTACGGGAGGGCACAGGCGCTTTCTTT	CASSLREGTGAFF
TRBD1	TRBV19	once	TRBJ1-2	TGTGCCAGTAGCGGCTCGGACAGGGCTAATTATGGCTACACCTTC	CASSGSDRANYGYTF
NA	TRBV7-9	once	TRBJ1-5	TGTGCCAGCAGCAACGGGAGACAGCCCCAGCATTTT	CASSNGRQPQHF
NA	TRBV28	NA	TRBJ2-6	TGTGCCAGCAGTTTATCGGGACTGAGCTCTGGGGCCAACGTCCTGACTTTC	CASSLSGLSSGANVLTF
NA	TRBV6-5	few	TRBJ1-3	TGTGCCAGCAGACCGGAGGTCCCTGGAAACACCATATATTTT	CASRPEVPGNTIYF
NA	TRBV7-2	NA	TRBJ1-3	TGTGCCAGCACCGAACAGGGACGGCTCTCTGGAAACACCATATATTTT	CASTEQGRLSGNTIYF
NA	TRBV24-1	NA	TRBJ2-7	TGTGCCACCAGTGGGGGGACATACCTAGGAGACTACGAGCAGTACTTC	CATSGGTYLGDYEQYF
NA	TRBV6-5	NA	TRBJ2-7	TGTGCCAGCAGCCCCCCGCGAGTGTCCGAGCAGTACTTC	CASSPPRVSEQYF
TRBD1	TRBV5-1	NA	TRBJ1-4	TGCGCCAGCAGCTTGGTAGGGGACAGTCGGGCAACTAATGAAAAACTGTTTTTT	CASSLVGDSRATNEKLFF
NA	TRBV19	NA	TRBJ1-1	TGTGCCAGTAGTACCAGGTGGAACACTGAAGCTTTCTTT	CASSTRWNTEAFF
NA	TRBV12-3/TRBV12-4	NA	TRBJ1-3	TGTGCCAGCAGTTTAGCGAGGTCAGGGGAGCTGCATTTT	CASSLARSGELHF
TRBD2	TRBV5-1	NA	TRBJ2-7	TGCGCCAGCAGCCCGGAGGAAGCGGGAGGGGTCTACGAGCAGTACTTC	CASSPEEAGGVYEQYF
NA	TRBV27	NA	TRBJ1-6	TGTGCCAGCATGGTTAGGGGAAATTCACCCCTCCACTTT	CASMVRGNSPLHF
NA	TRBV19	few	TRBJ2-3	TGTGCCAGTAGTACCACTAGCACAGATACGCAGTATTTT	CASSTTSTDTQYF
TRBD1	TRBV18	NA	TRBJ1-2	TGTGCCAGCTCACCTACAGGGGGCGATGGCATAAATGGCTACACCTTC	CASSPTGGDGINGYTF
NA	TRBV2	once	TRBJ1-6	TGTGCCAGCAGTTCCGATTGGGCCTCGGCTTTT	CASSSDWASAF
NA	TRBV2	NA	TRBJ2-5	TGTGCCAGCATCGAAGAGATCCAAGAGACCCAGTACTTC	CASIEEIQETQYF
NA	TRBV2	NA	TRBJ1-1	TGTGCCAGCAGTGGGGGCGGCAGCAGAACTGAAGCTTTCTTT	CASSGGGSRTEAFF
NA	TRBV14	NA	TRBJ1-2	TGTGCCAGCAGCCAAGATTACAGGGTCAACTATGGCTACACCTTC	CASSQDYRVNYGYTF
TRBD1	TRBV27	NA	TRBJ2-7	TGTGCCAGCAGTAGAGGACAGGGCAACTCCTACGAGCAGTACTTC	CASSRGQGNSYEQYF